This T cell receptor (beta chain) emerged from a study of graft-versus-host responses after intestinal transplantation. In the study overall: Recipients had transplants, and these were multivisceral, liver-intestinal, or isolated intestinal. Anti-thymocyte globulin was used for induction in all recipients, who then took tacrolimus and steroids for approximately 3 years.

On this clone: Its antigen is undetermined.

Study findings and constraints: Subjects displaying graft-donor T cell macrochimerism possessed elevated graft-versus-host to host-versus-graft clonal ratios inside allografts.

Generated by immunoSEQ multiplex PCR, the TCRdb table keeps only in-frame clones and is missing some. This table has some 92,000 clones, roughly 92% appearing once. The source was unstimulated CD4+ T cells sorted from spleen or lymph node cells, collected before intestinal transplant. The clonotype comes from a human donor who received an intestinal transplant.

The CDR3 sequence is CASGKVSSYEQYF. CDR3 bases: TGTGCCAGCGGGAAGGTTTCCTCCTACGAGCAGTACTTC. The V and J genes are TRBV11-2 and TRBJ2-7, with D unresolved. V gave up 8 bases and J gave up 0 bases, with 11 bases separating them. CDR1 is SGHAT, CDR2 FQNNGV, per germline. The CDR3 loop spans 13 amino acids.